Here is one TCR beta chain with its context. Time point denoted: baseline pretreatment blood. Treatment denoted: 15 Gy SBRT to primary tumor, nephrectomy 4 weeks later. The CDR3 has 15 residues. V lost 6 bases, J lost 1 base, and 12 bases lay in between. Germline lookup yields CDR1 MNHEY and CDR2 SVGAGI. The sample is drawn from a study of radiation and T cells in renal cell carcinoma. Only in-frame clones appear in the TCRdb table, and some are missing; sequencing was by immunoSEQ multiplex PCR. The profile shows 100,000 to 150,000 clones, roughly 85% of them singletons. Source: blood, taken from a patient whose treatment included radiotherapy and nephrectomy. The source of this sequence is a woman in her sixties or seventies with renal cell carcinoma. The chain combines TRBV6-5 with TRBJ2-2; a weak D match, TRBD1 (5 bases). CDR3 sequence: CASSPDNLNTGELFF. DNA of the CDR3: TGTGCCAGCAGCCCGGACAATTTGAACACCGGGGAGCTGTTTTTT.